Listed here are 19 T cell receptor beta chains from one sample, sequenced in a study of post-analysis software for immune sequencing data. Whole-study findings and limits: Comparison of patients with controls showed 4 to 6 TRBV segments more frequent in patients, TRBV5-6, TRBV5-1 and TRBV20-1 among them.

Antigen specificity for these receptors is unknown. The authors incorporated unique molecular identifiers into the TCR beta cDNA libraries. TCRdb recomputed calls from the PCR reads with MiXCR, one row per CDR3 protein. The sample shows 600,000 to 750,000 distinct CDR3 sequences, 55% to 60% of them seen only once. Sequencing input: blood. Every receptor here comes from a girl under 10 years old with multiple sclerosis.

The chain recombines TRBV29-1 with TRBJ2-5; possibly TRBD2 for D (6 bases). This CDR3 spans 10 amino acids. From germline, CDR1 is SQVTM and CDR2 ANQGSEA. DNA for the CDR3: TGCAACGTGGAGGGAGAGACCCAGTACTTC. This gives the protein CNVEGETQYF.

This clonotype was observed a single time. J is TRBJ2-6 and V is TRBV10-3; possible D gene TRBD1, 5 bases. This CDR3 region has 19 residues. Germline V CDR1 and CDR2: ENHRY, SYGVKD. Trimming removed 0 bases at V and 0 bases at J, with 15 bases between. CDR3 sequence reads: CAISESRQQFPSGANVLTF. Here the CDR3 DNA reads TGTGCCATCAGTGAGTCGAGACAGCAATTCCCCTCTGGGGCCAACGTCCTGACTTTC.

CDR3 loop: CASSGRAGEGSEQYF. The CDR3 DNA is TGCGCCAGCAGCGGGAGAGCGGGAGAGGGTTCCGAGCAGTACTTC. The chain recombines TRBV5-1 with TRBJ2-4; 8 positions match TRBD2. Near its end, the DNA agrees better with TRBJ2-7, so the J call may be wrong. The CDR3 has 15 amino acids. Germline V gene lookup returns CDR1 SGHRS and CDR2 YFSETQ.

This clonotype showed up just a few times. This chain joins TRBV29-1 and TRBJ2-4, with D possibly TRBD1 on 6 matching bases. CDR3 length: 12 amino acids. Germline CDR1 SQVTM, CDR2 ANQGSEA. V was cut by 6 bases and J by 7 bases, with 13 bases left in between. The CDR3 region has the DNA TGCAGCGTCCGGCGGCAGGGGAACATTCAGTACTTC. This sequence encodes CSVRRQGNIQYF.

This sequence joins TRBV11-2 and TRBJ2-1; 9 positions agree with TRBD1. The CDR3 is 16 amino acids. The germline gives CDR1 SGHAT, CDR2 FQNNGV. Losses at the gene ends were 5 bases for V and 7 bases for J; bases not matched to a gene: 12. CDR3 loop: CASSVTETGGGNEQFF. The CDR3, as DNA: TGTGCCAGCAGCGTTACCGAGACAGGGGGAGGGAATGAGCAGTTCTTC.

CDR3 sequence (DNA): TGTGCCAGCAGTTACTCCTTTAGCGGGGGATCGTATTTT. Its translation is CASSYSFSGGSYF. V usage is TRBV6-5 and J usage is TRBJ2-3; 9 bases are a match to TRBD2. This CDR3 region has 13 residues. Germline assignment: CDR1 MNHEY and CDR2 SVGAGI. V lost 0 bases to trimming and J lost 14 bases; unmatched junction nucleotides: 6.

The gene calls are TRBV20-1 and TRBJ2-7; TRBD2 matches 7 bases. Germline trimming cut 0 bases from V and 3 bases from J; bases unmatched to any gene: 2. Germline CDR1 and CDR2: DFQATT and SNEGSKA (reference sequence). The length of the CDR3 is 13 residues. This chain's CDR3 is CSARDPSGYEQYF. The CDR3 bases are TGCAGTGCTAGAGATCCTAGCGGCTACGAGCAGTACTTC.

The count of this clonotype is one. CDR3 bases: TGCGCCAGCAGCCAAGGCCAGGTCACTAACTATGGCTACACCTTC. This encodes CASSQGQVTNYGYTF. V and J are TRBV4-1 and TRBJ1-2; D is unresolved. V shed 1 base and J shed 0 bases, with 9 bases lying between them. This CDR3 contains 15 residues. CDR1 MGHRA and CDR2 YSYEKL come from the germline V gene.

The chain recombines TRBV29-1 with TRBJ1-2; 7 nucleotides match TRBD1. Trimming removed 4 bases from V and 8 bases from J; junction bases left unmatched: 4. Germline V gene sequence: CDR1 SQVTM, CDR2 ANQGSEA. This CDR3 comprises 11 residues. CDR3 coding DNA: TGCAGCGTTGGTGGGGGACAGGGCTACACCTTC. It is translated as CSVGGGQGYTF.

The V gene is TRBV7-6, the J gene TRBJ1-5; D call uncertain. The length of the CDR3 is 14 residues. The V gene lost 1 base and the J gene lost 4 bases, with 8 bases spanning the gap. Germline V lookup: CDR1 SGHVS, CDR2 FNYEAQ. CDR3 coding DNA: TGTGCCAGCAGCTTAGGGGCGTTTAATCAGCCCCAGCATTTT. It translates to CASSLGAFNQPQHF.

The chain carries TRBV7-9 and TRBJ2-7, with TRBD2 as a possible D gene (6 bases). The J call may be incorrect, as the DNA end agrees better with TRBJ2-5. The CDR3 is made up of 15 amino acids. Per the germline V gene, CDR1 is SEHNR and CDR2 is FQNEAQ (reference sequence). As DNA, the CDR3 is TGTGCCAGCAGCTTAGCGCGAGGAGGGTATGAGACCCAGTACTTC. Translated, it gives CASSLARGGYETQYF.

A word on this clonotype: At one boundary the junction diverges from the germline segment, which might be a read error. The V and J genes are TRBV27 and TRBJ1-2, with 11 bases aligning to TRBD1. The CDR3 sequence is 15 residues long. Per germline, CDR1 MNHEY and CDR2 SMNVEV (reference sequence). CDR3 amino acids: CASSSWGQGDYGHTF. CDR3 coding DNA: TGTGCCAGCAGTTCCTGGGGACAGGGGGACTATGGCCACACCTTC.

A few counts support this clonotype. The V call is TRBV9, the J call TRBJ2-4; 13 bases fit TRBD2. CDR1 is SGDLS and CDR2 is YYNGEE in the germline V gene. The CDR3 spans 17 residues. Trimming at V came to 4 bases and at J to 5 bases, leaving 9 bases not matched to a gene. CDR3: CASSPRLAGGYQNIQYF. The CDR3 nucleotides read TGTGCCAGCAGCCCTCGACTAGCGGGGGGATACCAAAACATTCAGTACTTC.

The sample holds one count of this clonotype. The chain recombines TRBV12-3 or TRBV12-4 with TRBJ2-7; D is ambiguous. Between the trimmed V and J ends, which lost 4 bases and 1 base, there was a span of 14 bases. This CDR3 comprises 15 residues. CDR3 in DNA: TGTGCCAGCAGTTCTCGCCATCCTCGGTCCTACGAGCAGTACTTC. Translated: CASSSRHPRSYEQYF.

The CDR3 sequence: CATSREGAKNIQYF. CDR3 sequence (DNA): TGTGCCACCAGCAGAGAGGGGGCCAAAAACATTCAGTACTTC. The V and J genes are TRBV15 and TRBJ2-4; D unclear. CDR3 length: 14 residues. V was pared by 0 bases and J by 1 base, with 4 bases between. Per the germline V gene, CDR1 is LNHNV and CDR2 is YYDKDF (reference sequence).

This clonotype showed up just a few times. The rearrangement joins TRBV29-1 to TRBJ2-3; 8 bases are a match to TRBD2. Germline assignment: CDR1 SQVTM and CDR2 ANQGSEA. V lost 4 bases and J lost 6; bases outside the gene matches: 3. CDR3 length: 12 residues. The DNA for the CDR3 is TGCAGCGTTGCCCGGGAGGGGGATACGCAGTATTTT. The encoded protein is CSVAREGDTQYF.

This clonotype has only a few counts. The CDR3 DNA reads as TGTGCCAGCAGCCAGGGGGCGTCGGACACCGGGGAGCTGTTTTTT. It encodes CASSQGASDTGELFF. The J gene is TRBJ2-2, the V gene TRBV12-3 or TRBV12-4, with 8 bases identical to TRBD1. This CDR3 region has 15 residues. The J segment lost 3 bases and the V segment lost 6 bases, leaving 6 bases of the junction unmatched.

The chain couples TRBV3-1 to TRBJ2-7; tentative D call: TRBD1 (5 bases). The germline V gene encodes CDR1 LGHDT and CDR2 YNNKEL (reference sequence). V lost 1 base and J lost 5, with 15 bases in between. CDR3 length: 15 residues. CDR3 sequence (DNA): TGTGCCAGCAGCCAAGTGTGGCTTAGGGGAAACGAGCAGTACTTC. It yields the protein CASSQVWLRGNEQYF.

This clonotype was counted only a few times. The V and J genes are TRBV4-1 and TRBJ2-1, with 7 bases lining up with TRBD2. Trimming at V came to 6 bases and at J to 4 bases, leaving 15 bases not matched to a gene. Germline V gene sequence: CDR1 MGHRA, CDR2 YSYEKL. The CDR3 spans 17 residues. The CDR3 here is CASRALLAGILYNEQFF. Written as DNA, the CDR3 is TGCGCCAGCAGAGCCTTGTTAGCGGGCATATTGTACAATGAGCAGTTCTTC.